These 21 T cell receptor beta chains were sequenced from one sample in a study of blood T cells in healthy people across ages. A sample-barcoded 5' primer and a J-beta primer mix were used in a second PCR of roughly 7 to 11 cycles. TCRdb itself ran the 5' RACE reads through MiXCR, one entry per CDR3 protein. The sample includes 1.5 million to 2 million distinct CDR3 sequences, 28% seen only once; the top ten take less than 9.5%. Sequencing used blood. These receptors all come from a woman in her twenties or thirties in good health.

This chain joins TRBV27 and TRBJ2-5; tentative D call: TRBD1 (6 bases). Trimming stripped 5 bases from V and 11 bases from J, with 18 bases between. CDR1 MNHEY and CDR2 SMNVEV come from the germline V gene (reference sequence). The CDR3 contains 13 residues. The CDR3 protein is CASSRQGLYGQYF. In nucleotides, the CDR3 is TGTGCCAGCAGTCGGCAGGGGCTCTACGGGCAGTACTTC.

This clonotype has at least ten counts. CDR3 residues: CASSLIRGRDEQYF. As DNA, the CDR3 is TGCGCCAGCAGCTTGATTCGGGGGCGGGACGAGCAGTACTTC. The chain combines TRBV5-1 with TRBJ2-7; D might be TRBD1 or TRBD2, each matching 6 bases. Germline V CDR1 and CDR2: SGHRS, YFSETQ. This CDR3 comprises 14 residues. V lost 1 base, J lost 5 bases, and 13 bases lay in between.

This clonotype showed up many times. The chain links TRBV5-5 to TRBJ2-7; D unclear. Germline assignment: CDR1 SGHKS and CDR2 YYEKEE (reference sequence). Trimming shortened V by 1 base and J by 3 bases, and 8 bases separated the two germline ends. The CDR3 runs 13 residues. CDR3 bases: TGTGCCAGCAGCTTGTTCAGCAACTACGAGCAGTACTTC. Translating gives CASSLFSNYEQYF. Full variable domain (rest looked up from reference TRBV5-5 and TRBJ2-7): DAGVTQSPTHLIKTRGQQVTLRCSPISGHKSVSWYQQVLGQGPQFIFQYYEKEERGRGNFPDRFSARQFPNYSSELNVNALLLGDSALYLCASSLFSNYEQYFGPGTRLTVT.

There are many counts of this clonotype. The rearrangement joins TRBV4-3 to TRBJ1-2; D not certain. The germline V gene has CDR1 LGHNA and CDR2 YSLEER. There are 15 residues in the CDR3. The ends were cut back, 0 bases at V and 4 bases at J, with 12 bases in the middle. The CDR3 bases are TGCGCCAGCAGCCAAGATCCAAAGGCTAGCTATGGCTACACCTTC. Translated, it gives CASSQDPKASYGYTF.

The V gene is TRBV6-5, the J gene TRBJ1-5; D is possibly TRBD1 (6 bases). The CDR3 loop spans 15 amino acids. V was shortened by 1 base and J by 1 base, with 8 bases between the two germline ends. Germline V gene data show CDR1 as MNHEY and CDR2 as SVGAGI. The CDR3 spells CASSYFGQSNQPQHF. In DNA, the CDR3 is TGTGCCAGCAGTTACTTCGGACAGAGCAATCAGCCCCAGCATTTT.

The V gene is TRBV2, the J gene TRBJ1-2; D is undetermined. The CDR3 is 8 amino acids. Trimming took 6 bases from V and 12 from J, leaving 5 bases between them. CDR1 is SNHLY, CDR2 FYNNEI, per germline. CDR3 bases: TGTGCCAGCAGGGGCCACACCTTC. Its protein product is CASRGHTF.

The chain is built from TRBV7-3 and TRBJ2-5, with D possibly being TRBD1 (6 bases). The J call is uncertain, as TRBJ2-7 better fits the DNA end. CDR3 length equals 13 residues. Germline assignment: CDR1 SGHTA and CDR2 FQGTGA. This chain's CDR3 is CASRSQGAGEQYF. The CDR3 DNA reads as TGTGCCAGCAGGTCACAGGGTGCGGGCGAGCAGTACTTC.

There are a few counts of this clonotype. The chain couples TRBV9 to TRBJ1-2, with D possibly matching TRBD1 (5 bases). Trimming stripped 0 bases from V and 8 bases from J, with 11 bases between. The CDR3 is made up of 13 amino acids. CDR1 and CDR2 from the germline V gene are SGDLS and YYNGEE. The CDR3 spells CASSVEEGQGYTF. CDR3 in DNA: TGTGCCAGCAGCGTAGAAGAGGGGCAAGGCTACACCTTC.

The chain employs TRBV7-9 and TRBJ2-7, with D possibly being TRBD2 (7 bases). CDR3 length: 16 amino acids. The V and J ends lost 7 bases and 7 bases respectively, with 26 bases between them. Per the germline V gene, CDR1 is SEHNR and CDR2 is FQNEAQ (reference sequence). The CDR3 DNA follows: TGTGCCAGCACCGAACTCAGGGGCGGGAGCGACAATGAGCAGTACTTC. Its protein is CASTELRGGSDNEQYF.

This clonotype has ten or more counts. The gene calls are TRBV24-1 and TRBJ2-5; 9 bases fit TRBD1. The CDR3 length is 16 residues. With 2 bases clipped from V and 1 base from J, the junction kept 4 bases outside the gene matches. Germline-derived CDR1 and CDR2 are KGHDR and SFDVKD. CDR3 DNA: TGTGCCACCAGTGATTCAGACAGGGGGACCCAAGAGACCCAGTACTTC. Translation gives CATSDSDRGTQETQYF.

In its sample, this clonotype was seen a few times. This chain joins TRBV5-1 and TRBJ2-4; possibly TRBD2 for D (6 bases). The J call could be wrong; TRBJ2-7 is a better fit for the DNA end. CDR1 is SGHRS, CDR2 YFSETQ, per germline. The CDR3 totals 15 residues. The CDR3 region is CASRPQTRGVYEQYF. The CDR3 DNA follows: TGCGCCAGCAGACCACAGACTAGGGGTGTATACGAGCAGTACTTC.

In this sample, this clonotype turned up a few times. The chain carries TRBV7-3 and TRBJ1-3; the D is unclear. The CDR3 extends over 13 amino acids. The V and J ends lost 4 bases and 4 bases respectively, with 8 bases between them. CDR1 SGHTA and CDR2 FQGTGA come from the germline V gene. CDR3 nucleotides: TGTGCCAGCAGCTCGAACGGAGGAAACACCATATATTTT. Protein: CASSSNGGNTIYF.

This clonotype occurred a few times. The chain combines TRBV19 with TRBJ1-1; no reliable D call. Germline V gene sequence: CDR1 LNHDA, CDR2 SQIVND (reference sequence). The CDR3 covers 16 residues. V dropped 6 bases and J dropped 1 base, with 18 bases sitting between them. The CDR3, as DNA: TGTGCCAGTAGGACCCCCCGGAGGGCGCGGAACACTGAAGCTTTCTTT. Protein sequence: CASRTPRRARNTEAFF. Together with reference TRBV19 and TRBJ1-1, the CDR3 gives the full variable domain: DGGITQSPKYLFRKEGQNVTLSCEQNLNHDAMYWYRQDPGQGLRLIYYSQIVNDFQKGDIAEGYSVSREKKESFPLTVTSAQKNPTAFYLCASRTPRRARNTEAFFGQGTRLTVV.

The rearrangement joins TRBV2 to TRBJ2-1; 9 bases fit TRBD1. Looked up from germline, CDR1 is SNHLY and CDR2 is FYNNEI. The CDR3 runs to 15 residues. With V trimmed by 6 bases and J by 7 bases, 10 bases remained unmatched. The CDR3 bases are TGTGCCAGCAGCGCCCTGGGGACAGGGTCGAATGAGCAGTTCTTC. It yields the protein CASSALGTGSNEQFF.

This clonotype was observed a handful of times. This may be a read error: a much more frequent sequence differs by one nucleotide. The CDR3 spells CASSVGASFQFF. The CDR3 DNA is TGCGCCAGCAGCGTGGGGGCCTCGTTCCAGTTCTTC. This rearrangement joins TRBV5-1 to TRBJ2-1, with D possibly matching TRBD1 (6 bases). The germline V gene has CDR1 SGHRS and CDR2 YFSETQ. CDR3 length: 12 amino acids. V lost 4 bases to trimming and J lost 13 bases, with 15 bases between them.

This chain joins TRBV12-3 or TRBV12-4 and TRBJ1-5; D is undetermined. The CDR3 is made up of 13 amino acids. Deletions cut 6 bases from V and 11 bases from J, with 17 bases between. CDR3 residues: CASSSRAGRTQHF. For the CDR3, the DNA is TGTGCCAGCAGCTCACGTGCGGGCCGGACCCAGCATTTT.

This chain joins TRBV3-1 and TRBJ1-3; D not certain. The CDR3 length is 13 residues. V shed 4 bases and J shed 3 bases, with 7 bases lying between them. Germline CDR1 reads LGHDT; CDR2 reads YNNKEL (reference sequence). Here the CDR3 DNA reads TGTGCCAGCAGCCGGACCAATGGAAACACCATATATTTT. Protein sequence: CASSRTNGNTIYF.

Turning to this clonotype: A much more abundant neighbour one base away suggests this may be a read error. This is likely a read error, given that the CDR3 carries no conserved phenylalanine or tryptophan at its end. V usage is TRBV20-1 and J usage is TRBJ2-3; D is undetermined. Germline CDR1 reads DFQATT; CDR2 reads SNEGSKA (reference sequence). The V end was cut by 0 bases, the J end by 4 bases, with 8 bases between. The CDR3 consists of 13 residues. CDR3 bases: TGCAGTGCTAGAGACCCCCTAGCAGATACGCAGTATTTA. As protein: CSARDPLADTQYL.

This clonotype was seen many times. The chain is built from TRBV5-1 and TRBJ2-7; D possibly corresponds to TRBD1 (5 bases). Per the germline V gene, CDR1 is SGHRS and CDR2 is YFSETQ. V was trimmed by 3 bases and J by 0 bases, leaving 13 bases between them. The CDR3 extends over 15 amino acids. The CDR3 coding sequence is TGCGCCAGCAGCTCCTCTGTCCAGGGCTCCTACGAGCAGTACTTC. It specifies CASSSSVQGSYEQYF.

Regarding this clonotype: Possible read error: a much larger clone is one base away. The chain employs TRBV5-1 and TRBJ2-7; 11 bases are a match to TRBD2. CDR3 length: 19 amino acids. In germline, CDR1 is SGHRS, CDR2 YFSETQ. CDR3 residues: CASSLKGLAGGLYSYERYF. DNA for the CDR3: TGCGCCAGCAGCTTGAAGGGCCTAGCGGGGGGCCTATACTCCTACGAGCGGTACTTC.

This clonotype was counted a few times. This may arise from a read error, as a much more abundant clone is one base away. V gene TRBV29-1 combines with J gene TRBJ2-7, with 9 bases aligning to TRBD1. Trimming at V came to 5 bases and at J to 6 bases, leaving 2 bases not matched to a gene. The CDR3 sequence is 11 residues long. CDR1 is SQVTM, CDR2 ANQGSEA, per germline. Written as DNA, the CDR3 is TGCAGCGTTACAGGGGGCTGCGAGCAGTACTTC. Its translation: CSVTGGCEQYF.